This T cell receptor beta chain was identified in a study of Graves' ophthalmopathy and Graves' hyperthyroidism. Study outcomes and limitations: Most expanded clonotypes in thyroid above 0.001 frequency also showed up in blood. Discrimination between ophthalmopathy and stable hyperthyroidism by a 13-signature model showed 85% to 90% sensitivity and roughly 80% specificity.

Germline CDR1 is SNHLY and CDR2 is FYNNEI. J lost 2 bases, V lost 6 bases, and 8 bases had no gene match. The CDR3 totals 16 residues. TCR beta CDR3 regions were amplified from RNA transcripts. The workflow started with a first-round RT-PCR run with HTBI primers and then moved on to a second-round multiplex PCR. TCRdb re-called the multiplex PCR reads through MiXCR, storing one row per CDR3 protein. Of 680,000 or so distinct CDR3 sequences listed, 22% were seen once; the top ten hold 7.1%. On this clonotype: The target antigen is unknown.

The V and J genes are TRBV2 and TRBJ1-5; 9 bases match TRBD1. The TCR originated in a woman aged 18-30 years with stable Graves' hyperthyroidism. Some clones in this sample may be carry-over from other donors' samples. The source material was peripheral blood. The CDR3 spells CASSRQGVSGNQPQHF. DNA of the CDR3: TGTGCCAGCAGCCGACAGGGGGTGAGCGGCAATCAGCCCCAGCATTTT.